This passage covers 31 T cell receptor beta chains from one sample sequenced in a study of OX40 agonist ivuxolimab in advanced cancers. Method: immunoSEQ multiplex PCR; TCRdb's copy keeps in-frame clones and lacks some. The table has roughly 72,000 clones, approximately 92% seen once. The sequenced sample was CD4+ or CD8+ T cells sorted from blood, obtained in a trial of the OX40 agonist ivuxolimab. Every receptor here comes from an adult with an advanced solid tumor such as melanoma, head and neck, liver or kidney cancer.

This chain links TRBV7-9 with TRBJ2-4; D uncertain. This CDR3 comprises 13 residues. Germline V gives CDR1 SEHNR, CDR2 FQNEAQ (reference sequence). V lost 3 bases to trimming and J lost 5 bases, with 8 bases between them. The CDR3 loop is CASSFSTENIQYF. In DNA, the CDR3 is TGTGCCAGCAGCTTCTCTACGGAAAACATTCAGTACTTC.

This clone was recorded once. This chain connects TRBV11-2 to TRBJ2-3; no clear D. Deletions cut 0 bases from V and 2 bases from J, with 6 bases between. The germline V gene encodes CDR1 SGHAT and CDR2 FQNNGV. The CDR3 contains 14 residues. As DNA, the CDR3 is TGTGCCAGCAGCTTAGAGGGCCACACAGATACGCAGTATTTT. Its translation is CASSLEGHTDTQYF.

This chain connects TRBV6-6 to TRBJ1-1; D unclear. The CDR3 totals 13 residues. The V gene lost 5 bases and the J gene lost 3 bases, with 10 bases spanning the gap. Germline values: CDR1 MNHNY, CDR2 SVGAGI (reference sequence). CDR3 sequence (DNA): TGTGCCAGCAGTCCTTCGGGGTACACTGAAGCTTTCTTT. Translating it yields CASSPSGYTEAFF.

CDR3 region: CASRVRSEFYGYTF. CDR3 nucleotide sequence: TGCGCCAGCAGGGTGAGGAGCGAGTTCTATGGCTACACCTTC. The V and J genes are TRBV5-1 and TRBJ1-2, with no clear D. Germline V CDR1 and CDR2: SGHRS, YFSETQ. The CDR3 has 14 amino acids. The ends were cut back, 5 bases at V and 4 bases at J, with 15 bases in the middle.

The chain couples TRBV10-1 to TRBJ2-1; 10 nucleotides align to TRBD2. The CDR3 is made up of 24 amino acids. In germline, CDR1 is WNHNN, CDR2 SYGVQD (reference sequence). V shed 2 bases and J 1 base; nucleotides not matched to a gene: 26. The CDR3 here is CASSEAPGSTGASGSKRSYNEQFF. As DNA, the CDR3 is TGCGCCAGCAGTGAGGCCCCGGGATCTACAGGTGCTAGCGGGAGCAAACGGTCCTACAATGAGCAGTTCTTC.

The chain recombines TRBV18 with TRBJ2-2; 9 nucleotides agree with TRBD2. The V and J ends lost 3 bases and 7 bases, in that order; junction bases with no gene match: 6. Germline lookup yields CDR1 KGHSH and CDR2 LQKENI. The CDR3 is made up of 15 amino acids. The CDR3 loop is CASSPLAGRIGELFF. In DNA form, the CDR3 reads TGTGCCAGCTCACCGCTAGCGGGGAGGATCGGGGAGCTGTTTTTT.

V is TRBV18 and J is TRBJ1-1; weak D call: TRBD1 (5 bases). V was cut by 0 bases and J by 11 bases, with 19 bases left in between. The CDR3 extends over 15 amino acids. Germline loops: CDR1 KGHSH, CDR2 LQKENI. CDR3 amino acids: CASSPPDKQTLEAFF. CDR3 sequence (DNA): TGTGCCAGCTCACCACCGGACAAACAAACCCTCGAGGCTTTCTTT. The entire variable domain, with the rest obtained from reference TRBV18 and TRBJ1-1, is as follows: NAGVMQNPRHLVRRRGQEARLRCSPMKGHSHVYWYRQLPEEGLKFMVYLQKENIIDESGMPKERFSAEFPKEGPSILRIQQVVRGDSAAYFCASSPPDKQTLEAFFGQGTRLTVV.

The chain uses TRBV9 and TRBJ2-5; tentative D call: TRBD2 (5 bases). Trimming removed 0 bases at V and 3 bases at J, with 12 bases between. Per the germline V gene, CDR1 is SGDLS and CDR2 is YYNGEE. This CDR3 region has 15 residues. The CDR3 loop is CASSVDATGEETQYF. The CDR3 coding sequence is TGTGCCAGCAGCGTAGACGCGACCGGGGAAGAGACCCAGTACTTC. The full variable domain, completed using reference TRBV9 and TRBJ2-5, is DSGVTQTPKHLITATGQRVTLRCSPRSGDLSVYWYQQSLDQGLQFLIQYYNGEERAKGNILERFSAQQFPDLHSELNLSSLELGDSALYFCASSVDATGEETQYFGPGTRLLVL.

This clone was recorded a few times. This chain uses TRBV6-1 with TRBJ2-7, with 9 bases aligning to TRBD1. The germline V gene encodes CDR1 MNHNS and CDR2 SASEGT. The J segment lost 2 bases and the V segment lost 8 bases, leaving 7 bases of the junction unmatched. The CDR3 has 14 residues. The CDR3 nucleotides read TGTGCCAGCGGCGAACAGGGGGCGACCTACGAGCAGTACTTC. It yields the protein CASGEQGATYEQYF.

This CDR3 is CASSEAGGHQNIQYF. In DNA form, the CDR3 reads TGTGCCAGCAGCGAGGCGGGAGGGCATCAAAACATTCAGTACTTC. The chain employs TRBV7-2 and TRBJ2-4; TRBD2 matches 9 bases. The CDR3 spans 15 residues. Germline values: CDR1 SGHTA, CDR2 FQGNSA. J lost 5 bases, V lost 5 bases, and 7 bases had no gene match.

The CDR3 coding sequence is TGTGCCAGCAATGGACAGGGTGGAACAGATACGCAGTATTTT. Translation gives CASNGQGGTDTQYF. The chain employs TRBV28 and TRBJ2-3; 8 positions agree with TRBD1. Germline V gives CDR1 MDHEN, CDR2 SYDVKM. Trimming cost V 7 bases and J 3 bases; bases outside gene matches: 6. This CDR3 has 14 amino acids.

The chain uses TRBV21-1 and TRBJ2-1; TRBD1, the D gene given by the table, was not confirmed from the DNA. TRBV21-1 corresponds to a pseudogene. This CDR3 has 16 amino acids. This CDR3 reads CASSKWRDSSYNEQFF. The CDR3 DNA reads as TGTGCCAGCAGCAAATGGCGGGACAGCTCCTACAATGAGCAGTTCTTC.

This clone was detected once. This rearrangement joins TRBV7-8 to TRBJ1-1; 8 bases are a match to TRBD1. Germline assignment: CDR1 SGHVS and CDR2 FQNEAQ. The CDR3 runs 15 residues. Unmatched junction bases numbered 9, after V lost 5 bases and J lost 4 bases. The CDR3 spells CASSLRQGSRTEAFF. The DNA of the CDR3 is TGTGCCAGCAGCCTAAGACAGGGGTCGCGCACTGAAGCTTTCTTT.

The chain uses TRBV28 and TRBJ2-5; 10 positions match TRBD2. The germline V gene encodes CDR1 MDHEN and CDR2 SYDVKM. There are 16 residues in the CDR3. Trimming cost V 5 bases and J 0 bases; bases outside gene matches: 6. The CDR3 nucleotides are TGTGCCAGCAGTCTGCTGCTAGCGGGAGACCAAGAGACCCAGTACTTC. Translation: CASSLLLAGDQETQYF.

The gene calls are TRBV15 and TRBJ1-1; the match to TRBD1 covers 8 bases. The J segment lost 7 bases and the V segment lost 1 base, leaving 8 bases of the junction unmatched. Germline loops: CDR1 LNHNV, CDR2 YYDKDF (reference sequence). This CDR3 region has 15 residues. DNA of the CDR3: TGTGCCACCAGCAGAGGAGTTTCAGGGGGCATTGAAGCTTTCTTT. This encodes CATSRGVSGGIEAFF.

About this clone: Other DNA sequences in the same sample also yield this CDR3. The V call is TRBV28, the J call TRBJ1-2; D gene uncertain. The CDR3 runs 12 residues. Germline V gene lookup returns CDR1 MDHEN and CDR2 SYDVKM. Trimming cost V 5 bases and J 5 bases, with 9 bases left between them. The CDR3 spells CASSPVGYGYTF. CDR3 sequence (DNA): TGTGCCAGCAGTCCCGTAGGTTATGGCTACACCTTC.

This chain connects TRBV10-3 to TRBJ2-3; 7 bases are shared with TRBD1. The CDR3 contains 15 residues. Per the germline V gene, CDR1 is ENHRY and CDR2 is SYGVKD. V shed 3 bases and J 8 bases; nucleotides not matched to a gene: 11. The CDR3 loop reads CAISDPDRTRGTQYF. For the CDR3, the DNA is TGTGCCATCAGTGATCCGGACAGGACCAGGGGTACGCAGTATTTT.

The chain joins TRBV6-1 to TRBJ2-1; 7 bases agree with TRBD1. Germline V gene sequence: CDR1 MNHNS, CDR2 SASEGT. The CDR3 has 13 residues. V dropped 6 bases and J dropped 7; count of bases not matched to a gene: 6. DNA for the CDR3: TGTGCCAGCAGCTTACACAGGGGAAATGAGCAGTTCTTC. This translates into CASSLHRGNEQFF.

This chain links TRBV5-6 with TRBJ2-1; possibly TRBD2 for D (6 bases). This CDR3 has 15 residues. Germline loops: CDR1 SGHDT, CDR2 YYEEEE. V was clipped by 0 bases and J by 6 bases, with 13 bases between them. CDR3 sequence reads: CASSLVRLVANEQFF. The CDR3, as DNA: TGTGCCAGCAGCTTGGTGCGACTAGTAGCCAATGAGCAGTTCTTC.

This clone has just one count. The CDR3 DNA sequence: TGCGCCAGCAGCTGGAAGGGGTGGCGGGGGGAAGAGACCCAGTACTTC. It yields the protein CASSWKGWRGEETQYF. V is TRBV5-1 and J is TRBJ2-5; 8 bases fit TRBD2. In germline, CDR1 is SGHRS, CDR2 YFSETQ. V gave up 3 bases and J gave up 3 bases; unmatched junction bases: 10. This CDR3 contains 16 residues.

V is TRBV6-5 and J is TRBJ2-7, with D tentatively TRBD1 (6 bases). The CDR3 is made up of 16 amino acids. V shed 0 bases and J shed 0 bases, with 12 bases lying between them. Germline CDR1 reads MNHEY; CDR2 reads SVGAGI. CDR3 region: CASSYSTGQRSYEQYF. CDR3 in DNA: TGTGCCAGCAGTTACTCGACGGGACAACGCTCCTACGAGCAGTACTTC.

The V call is TRBV5-4, the J call TRBJ2-7, with D unclear. The CDR3 has 15 amino acids. The V and J ends lost 0 bases and 2 bases respectively, with 12 bases between them. Looked up from germline, CDR1 is SGHNT and CDR2 is YYREEE (reference sequence). This chain's CDR3 is CASSLVAGAPYEQYF. The CDR3 DNA reads as TGTGCCAGCAGCTTGGTGGCAGGCGCCCCCTACGAGCAGTACTTC.

The chain joins TRBV7-6 to TRBJ2-3, with 12 nucleotides matching TRBD2. Germline-derived CDR1 and CDR2 are SGHVS and FNYEAQ. CDR3 length equals 16 residues. With V trimmed by 5 bases and J by 4 bases, 7 bases remained unmatched. CDR3 region: CASSPRLAGDPDTQYF. The CDR3, as DNA: TGTGCCAGCAGCCCCCGACTAGCGGGAGACCCAGATACGCAGTATTTT. The complete variable domain, with remaining parts taken from reference TRBV7-6 and TRBJ2-3, reads GAGVSQSPRYKVTKRGQDVALRCDPISGHVSLYWYRQALGQGPEFLTYFNYEAQQDKSGLPNDRFSAERPEGSISTLTIQRTEQRDSAMYRCASSPRLAGDPDTQYFGPGTRLTVL.

The V call is TRBV5-4, the J call TRBJ1-1; 7 bases are shared with TRBD1. This CDR3 contains 13 residues. CDR1 and CDR2 (germline): SGHNT, YYREEE (reference sequence). With V trimmed by 2 bases and J by 6 bases, 4 bases remained unmatched. The CDR3: CASSLPGQSEAFF. In DNA, the CDR3 is TGTGCCAGCAGCTTACCGGGACAGTCTGAAGCTTTCTTT.

The rearrangement links TRBV19 to TRBJ1-5; 9 nucleotides line up with TRBD1. From germline, CDR1 is LNHDA and CDR2 SQIVND (reference sequence). With 7 bases clipped from V and 2 bases from J, the junction kept 9 bases outside the gene matches. CDR3 length equals 16 residues. The CDR3 bases are TGTGCCAGTATTAAGACAGGGGGTTCTGGCAATCAGCCCCAGCATTTT. It encodes CASIKTGGSGNQPQHF.

J is TRBJ1-5 and V is TRBV6-6; D is uncertain. The CDR3 extends over 12 amino acids. V dropped 2 bases and J dropped 5 bases, with 4 bases sitting between them. Germline CDR1 reads MNHNY; CDR2 reads SVGAGI (reference sequence). This CDR3 reads CASSYGYQPQHF. The CDR3 bases are TGTGCCAGCAGTTACGGTTATCAGCCCCAGCATTTT.

The CDR3 bases are TGTGCCTGGAGTGTTTTTCGACAATCGCCCCAGCATTTT. Its protein is CAWSVFRQSPQHF. The chain employs TRBV30 and TRBJ1-5, with D unclear. CDR1 is GTSNPN, CDR2 SVGIG, per germline (reference sequence). The CDR3 is made up of 13 amino acids. With 0 bases removed from V and 9 bases from J, the gap between germline ends came to 12 bases.

The CDR3 DNA is TGTGCCAGCACCGTGAATAGCAATCAGCCCCAGCATTTT. Translation gives CASTVNSNQPQHF. The chain couples TRBV6-1 to TRBJ1-5; D is unclear. The length of the CDR3 is 13 residues. The V gene lost 7 bases and the J gene lost 0 bases, with 7 bases spanning the gap. The V gene's germline CDR1 is MNHNS and CDR2 SASEGT.

This chain connects TRBV5-1 to TRBJ1-6, with TRBD1 identical over 7 bases. This CDR3 comprises 16 residues. Germline CDR1 SGHRS, CDR2 YFSETQ. V lost 3 bases to trimming and J lost 5 bases; unmatched junction nucleotides: 8. The CDR3 DNA is TGCGCCAGCAGCTCATGGAGGGACAGAAATAATTCACCCCTCCACTTT. This gives the protein CASSSWRDRNNSPLHF.

The chain joins TRBV15 to TRBJ1-1; D call uncertain. Trimming took 1 base from V and 1 from J, leaving 10 bases between them. The CDR3 is made up of 15 amino acids. Germline V lookup: CDR1 LNHNV, CDR2 YYDKDF (reference sequence). DNA of the CDR3: TGTGCCACCAGCAGAGTACGTGGCCGGAACACTGAAGCTTTCTTT. The encoded protein is CATSRVRGRNTEAFF.

The chain is built from TRBV10-1 and TRBJ2-1; 10 nucleotides line up with TRBD1. The V and J ends lost 6 bases and 4 bases, in that order; junction bases with no gene match: 12. Germline CDR1 reads WNHNN; CDR2 reads SYGVQD (reference sequence). CDR3 size: 17 residues. In DNA, the CDR3 is TGCGCCAGCAGATTAAAGGCCGGGACAGGGGCGTACAATGAGCAGTTCTTC. This codes for CASRLKAGTGAYNEQFF.